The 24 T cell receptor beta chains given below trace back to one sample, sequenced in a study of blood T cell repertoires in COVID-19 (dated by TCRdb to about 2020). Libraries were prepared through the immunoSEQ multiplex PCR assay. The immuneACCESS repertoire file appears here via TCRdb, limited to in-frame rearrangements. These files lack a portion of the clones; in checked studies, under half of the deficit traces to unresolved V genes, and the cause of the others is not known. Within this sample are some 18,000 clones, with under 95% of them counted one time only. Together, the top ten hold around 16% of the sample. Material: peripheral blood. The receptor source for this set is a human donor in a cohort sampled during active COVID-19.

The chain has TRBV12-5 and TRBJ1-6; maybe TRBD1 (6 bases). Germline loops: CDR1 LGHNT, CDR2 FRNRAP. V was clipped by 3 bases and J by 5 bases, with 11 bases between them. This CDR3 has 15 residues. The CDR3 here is CASGLQGVDNSPLHF. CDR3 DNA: TGTGCTAGTGGTTTACAGGGAGTGGATAATTCACCCCTCCACTTT.

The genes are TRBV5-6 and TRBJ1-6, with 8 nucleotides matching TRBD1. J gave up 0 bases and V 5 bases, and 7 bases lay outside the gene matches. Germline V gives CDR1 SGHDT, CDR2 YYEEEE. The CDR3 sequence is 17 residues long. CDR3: CASRKRQGSSYNSPLHF. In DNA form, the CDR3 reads TGTGCCAGCAGAAAACGACAGGGGAGCTCCTATAATTCACCCCTCCACTTT. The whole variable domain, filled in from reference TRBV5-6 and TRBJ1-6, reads DAGVTQSPTHLIKTRGQQVTLRCSPKSGHDTVSWYQQALGQGPQFIFQYYEEEERQRGNFPDRFSGHQFPNYSSELNVNALLLGDSALYLCASRKRQGSSYNSPLHFGNGTRLTVT.

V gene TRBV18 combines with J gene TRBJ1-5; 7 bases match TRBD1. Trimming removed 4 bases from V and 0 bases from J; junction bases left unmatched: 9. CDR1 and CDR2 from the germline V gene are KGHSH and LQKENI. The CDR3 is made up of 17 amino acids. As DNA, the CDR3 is TGTGCCAGCTCACGACAGGTACAGGGGATTAGCAATCAGCCCCAGCATTTT. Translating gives CASSRQVQGISNQPQHF. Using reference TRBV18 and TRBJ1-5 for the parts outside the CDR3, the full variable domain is NAGVMQNPRHLVRRRGQEARLRCSPMKGHSHVYWYRQLPEEGLKFMVYLQKENIIDESGMPKERFSAEFPKEGPSILRIQQVVRGDSAAYFCASSRQVQGISNQPQHFGDGTRLSIL.

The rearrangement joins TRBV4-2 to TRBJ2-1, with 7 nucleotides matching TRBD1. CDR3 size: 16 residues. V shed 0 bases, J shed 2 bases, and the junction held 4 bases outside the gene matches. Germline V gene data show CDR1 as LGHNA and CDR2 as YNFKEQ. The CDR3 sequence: CASSQEIGGAYNEQFF. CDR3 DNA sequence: TGTGCCAGCAGCCAAGAGATAGGGGGCGCCTACAATGAGCAGTTCTTC.

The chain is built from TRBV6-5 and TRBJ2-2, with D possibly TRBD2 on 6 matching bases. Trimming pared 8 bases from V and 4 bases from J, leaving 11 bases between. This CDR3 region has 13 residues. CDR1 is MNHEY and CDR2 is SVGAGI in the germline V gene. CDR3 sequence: CASQRGLTGELFF. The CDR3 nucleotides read TGTGCCAGCCAAAGGGGACTCACCGGGGAGCTGTTTTTT.

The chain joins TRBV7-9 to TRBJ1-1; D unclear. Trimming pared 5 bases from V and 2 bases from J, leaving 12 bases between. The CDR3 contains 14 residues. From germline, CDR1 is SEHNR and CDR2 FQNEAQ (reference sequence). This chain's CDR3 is CASSHGYSNTEAFF. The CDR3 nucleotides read TGTGCCAGCAGCCACGGTTATAGTAACACTGAAGCTTTCTTT. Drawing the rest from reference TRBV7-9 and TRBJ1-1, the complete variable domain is DTGVSQNPRHKITKRGQNVTFRCDPISEHNRLYWYRQTLGQGPEFLTYFQNEAQLEKSRLLSDRFSAERPKGSFSTLEIQRTEQGDSAMYLCASSHGYSNTEAFFGQGTRLTVV.

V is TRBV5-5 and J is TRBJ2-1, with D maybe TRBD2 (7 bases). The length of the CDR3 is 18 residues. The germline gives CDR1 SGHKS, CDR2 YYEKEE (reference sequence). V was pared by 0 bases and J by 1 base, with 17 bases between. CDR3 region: CASSLELGGLRSYNEQFF. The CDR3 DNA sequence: TGTGCCAGCAGCTTGGAACTCGGGGGGCTTAGATCCTACAATGAGCAGTTCTTC. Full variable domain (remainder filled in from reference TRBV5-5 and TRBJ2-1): DAGVTQSPTHLIKTRGQQVTLRCSPISGHKSVSWYQQVLGQGPQFIFQYYEKEERGRGNFPDRFSARQFPNYSSELNVNALLLGDSALYLCASSLELGGLRSYNEQFFGPGTRLTVL.

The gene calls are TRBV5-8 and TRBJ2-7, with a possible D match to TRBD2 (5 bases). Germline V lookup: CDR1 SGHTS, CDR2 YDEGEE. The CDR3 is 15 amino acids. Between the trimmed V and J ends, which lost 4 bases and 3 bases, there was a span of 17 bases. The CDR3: CASSATRGFRYEQYF. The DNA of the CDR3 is TGTGCCAGCAGCGCCACAAGAGGGTTTCGCTACGAGCAGTACTTC. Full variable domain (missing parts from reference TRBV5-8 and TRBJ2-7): EAGVTQSPTHLIKTRGQQATLRCSPISGHTSVYWYQQALGLGLQFLLWYDEGEERNRGNFPPRFSGRQFPNYSSELNVNALELEDSALYLCASSATRGFRYEQYFGPGTRLTVT.

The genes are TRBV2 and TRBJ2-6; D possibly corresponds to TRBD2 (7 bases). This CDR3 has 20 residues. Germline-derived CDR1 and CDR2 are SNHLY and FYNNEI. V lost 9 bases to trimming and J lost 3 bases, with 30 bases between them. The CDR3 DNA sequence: TGTGCCAGTCTCCCTTGGGGGGGCCCTTTAGGATCGCGTGGGGCCAACGTCCTGACTTTC. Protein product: CASLPWGGPLGSRGANVLTF.

The CDR3 DNA follows: TGCGCCAGCAGCATAGGACAGGGGGCGCCCACCCAAGAGACCCAGTACTTC. Its translation: CASSIGQGAPTQETQYF. The rearrangement links TRBV5-1 to TRBJ2-5; TRBD1 matches 11 bases. Germline V gene lookup returns CDR1 SGHRS and CDR2 YFSETQ. The V gene end was trimmed by 4 bases and the J gene end by 1 base; junction bases not matched to a gene: 9. The CDR3 is made up of 17 amino acids.

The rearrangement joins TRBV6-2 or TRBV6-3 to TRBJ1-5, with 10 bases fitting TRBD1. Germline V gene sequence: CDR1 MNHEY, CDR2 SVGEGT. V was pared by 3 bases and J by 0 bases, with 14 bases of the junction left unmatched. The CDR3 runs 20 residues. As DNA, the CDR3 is TGTGCCAGCAGTTATCCCCCGGACAGGGGGGGGACCCATAGCAATCAGCCCCAGCATTTT. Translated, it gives CASSYPPDRGGTHSNQPQHF.

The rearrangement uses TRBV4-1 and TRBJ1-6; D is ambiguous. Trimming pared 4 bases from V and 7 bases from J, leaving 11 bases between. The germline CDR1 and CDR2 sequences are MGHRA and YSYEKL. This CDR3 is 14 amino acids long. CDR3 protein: CASSPQRGNSPLHF. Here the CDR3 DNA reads TGCGCCAGCAGCCCCCAACGAGGAAATTCACCCCTCCACTTT.

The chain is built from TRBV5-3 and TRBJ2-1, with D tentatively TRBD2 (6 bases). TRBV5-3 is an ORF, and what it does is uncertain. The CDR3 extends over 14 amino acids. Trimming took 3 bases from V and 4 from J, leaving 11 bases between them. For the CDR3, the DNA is TGTGCCAGAAGCTCGGGACTCCATTACAATGAGCAGTTCTTC. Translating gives CARSSGLHYNEQFF.

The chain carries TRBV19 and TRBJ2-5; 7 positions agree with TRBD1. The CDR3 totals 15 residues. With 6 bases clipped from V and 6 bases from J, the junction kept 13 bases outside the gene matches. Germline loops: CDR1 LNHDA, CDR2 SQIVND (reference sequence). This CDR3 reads CASSNDRATFQTQYF. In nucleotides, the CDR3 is TGTGCCAGTAGCAACGACAGGGCGACATTCCAGACCCAGTACTTC.

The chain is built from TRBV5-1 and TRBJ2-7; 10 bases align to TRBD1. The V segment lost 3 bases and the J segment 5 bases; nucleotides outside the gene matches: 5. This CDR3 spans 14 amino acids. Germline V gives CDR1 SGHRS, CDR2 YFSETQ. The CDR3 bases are TGCGCCAGCAGCTATCGACAGGGGGCGGACGAGCAGTACTTC. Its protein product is CASSYRQGADEQYF.

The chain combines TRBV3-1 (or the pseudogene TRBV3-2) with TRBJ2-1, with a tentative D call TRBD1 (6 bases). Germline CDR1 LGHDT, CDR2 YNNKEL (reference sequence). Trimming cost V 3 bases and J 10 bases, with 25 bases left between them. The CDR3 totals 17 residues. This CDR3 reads CASSQRTVGPGQSEQFF. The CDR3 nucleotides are TGTGCCAGCAGCCAGCGGACGGTGGGGCCGGGACAATCAGAGCAGTTCTTC.

CDR3 loop: CASSSTPGTSGGSSYNEQFF. CDR3 bases: TGTGCCAGCAGCTCAACCCCCGGGACTAGCGGGGGGAGCTCCTACAATGAGCAGTTCTTC. This rearrangement joins TRBV9 to TRBJ2-1; TRBD2 matches 15 bases. The CDR3 sequence is 20 residues long. The J segment lost 0 bases and the V segment lost 4 bases, leaving 11 bases of the junction unmatched. Germline lookup yields CDR1 SGDLS and CDR2 YYNGEE.

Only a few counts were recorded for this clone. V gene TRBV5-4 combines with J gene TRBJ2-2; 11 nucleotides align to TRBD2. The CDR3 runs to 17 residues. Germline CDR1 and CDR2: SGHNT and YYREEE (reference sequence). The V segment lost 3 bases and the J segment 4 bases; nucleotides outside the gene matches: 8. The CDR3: CASSSGWLAGGTGELFF. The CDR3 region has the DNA TGTGCCAGCAGCTCGGGGTGGCTAGCGGGAGGCACCGGGGAGCTGTTTTTT. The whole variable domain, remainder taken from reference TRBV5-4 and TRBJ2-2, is ETGVTQSPTHLIKTRGQQVTLRCSSQSGHNTVSWYQQALGQGPQFIFQYYREEENGRGNFPPRFSGLQFPNYSSELNVNALELDDSALYLCASSSGWLAGGTGELFFGEGSRLTVL.

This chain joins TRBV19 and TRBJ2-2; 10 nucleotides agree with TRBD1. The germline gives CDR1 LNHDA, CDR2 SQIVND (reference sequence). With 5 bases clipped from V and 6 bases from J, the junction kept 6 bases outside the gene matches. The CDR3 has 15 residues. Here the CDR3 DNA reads TGTGCCAGTAGTTCCGGGACAGGGGTCGCCGGGGAGCTGTTTTTT. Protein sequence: CASSSGTGVAGELFF.

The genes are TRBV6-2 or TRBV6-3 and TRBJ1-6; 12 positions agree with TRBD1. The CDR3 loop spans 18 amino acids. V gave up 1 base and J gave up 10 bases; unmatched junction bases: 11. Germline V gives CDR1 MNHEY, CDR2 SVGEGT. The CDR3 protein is CASSYFGTGGGMDSPLHF. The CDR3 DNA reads TGTGCCAGCAGTTACTTTGGGACAGGGGGCGGCATGGACTCACCCCTCCACTTT.

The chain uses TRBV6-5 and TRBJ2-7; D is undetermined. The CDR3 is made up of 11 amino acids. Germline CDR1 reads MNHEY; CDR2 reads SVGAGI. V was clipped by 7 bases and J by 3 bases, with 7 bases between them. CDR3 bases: TGTGCCAGCACCTCGTTCTACGAGCAGTACTTC. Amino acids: CASTSFYEQYF.

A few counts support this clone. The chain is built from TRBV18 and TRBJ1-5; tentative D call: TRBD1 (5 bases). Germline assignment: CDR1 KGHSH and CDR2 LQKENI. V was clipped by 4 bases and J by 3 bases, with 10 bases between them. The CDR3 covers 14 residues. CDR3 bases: TGTGCCAGCTCACAGATGACAGACAATCAGCCCCAGCATTTT. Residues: CASSQMTDNQPQHF.

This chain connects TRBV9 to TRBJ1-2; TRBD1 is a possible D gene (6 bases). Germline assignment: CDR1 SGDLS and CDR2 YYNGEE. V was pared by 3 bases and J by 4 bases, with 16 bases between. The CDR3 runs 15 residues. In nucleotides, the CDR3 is TGTGCCAGCAGCGCCGACGGCGGGGGCTTCTATGGCTACACCTTC. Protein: CASSADGGGFYGYTF.

The CDR3: CASSVGQPNTEAFF. CDR3 in DNA: TGCGCCAGCAGCGTGGGACAGCCGAACACTGAAGCTTTCTTT. V and J are TRBV5-1 and TRBJ1-1; TRBD1 aligns across 7 bases. Germline V gene lookup returns CDR1 SGHRS and CDR2 YFSETQ. With V trimmed by 4 bases and J by 1 base, 4 bases remained unmatched. This CDR3 is 14 amino acids long.